The clone carrying this T cell receptor beta chain was detected only a few times. The antigen is not known. TCRdb's copy holds only in-frame clones and misses some; the assay was immunoSEQ multiplex PCR. Altogether some 10,000 clones are present, around 80% being singletons, with the ten largest covering approximately 5.1%. Losses at the gene ends were 0 bases for V and 5 bases for J; bases not matched to a gene: 8. This CDR3 is built from 16 residues. CDR1 is LGHNA and CDR2 is YNFKEQ in the germline V gene. Treatment was busulfan-fludarabine conditioning, a marrow graft, and cyclophosphamide on days +3 and +4. The entry originates in a study of T cells after posttransplantation cyclophosphamide. Study-level results: TRB overlap between skin or GI tissue T cells and blood was limited.

The clonotype comes from a female patient aged 50-60 years who received an allogeneic stem cell transplant from a related donor, was CMV-positive, and had no GVHD. A subset of T cells may come from the graft donor. The sequences come from PBMCs, collected after allogeneic stem cell transplant with posttransplant cyclophosphamide. The chain is built from TRBV4-2 and TRBJ2-7, with 9 bases that match TRBD1. CDR3 amino acids: CASSQETSRTGDEQYF. The DNA of the CDR3 is TGTGCCAGCAGCCAAGAGACATCCAGGACAGGGGACGAGCAGTACTTC.